Each of the 22 T cell receptor beta chains below was sequenced from the same sample in a study of blood T cell repertoires in COVID-19. Only in-frame clones appear in the TCRdb table, and some are missing; sequencing was by immunoSEQ multiplex PCR. The data hold approximately 85,000 clones, with less than 95% observed a single time. Sequencing input: peripheral blood. These receptors were collected from a woman aged 50 to 60 in a cohort sampled during active COVID-19.

J is TRBJ1-5 and V is TRBV6-5; TRBD1 aligns across 9 bases. This CDR3 has 15 amino acids. The germline V gene encodes CDR1 MNHEY and CDR2 SVGAGI. The ends lost 6 bases at V and 0 bases at J; junction bases unmatched: 3. CDR3 region: CASSDRGASNQPQHF. The CDR3 DNA sequence: TGTGCCAGCAGCGACAGGGGGGCTAGCAATCAGCCCCAGCATTTT.

V gene TRBV7-9 combines with J gene TRBJ1-1, with D possibly being TRBD1 (6 bases). This CDR3 contains 11 residues. Trimming shortened V by 3 bases and J by 12 bases, and 11 bases separated the two germline ends. In germline, CDR1 is SEHNR, CDR2 FQNEAQ (reference sequence). CDR3 amino acids: CASSLGRGTFF. DNA of the CDR3: TGTGCCAGCAGCTTGGGCAGGGGAACTTTCTTT.

The chain employs TRBV9 and TRBJ2-3, with 11 bases fitting TRBD2. The CDR3 consists of 15 residues. V lost 4 bases to trimming and J lost 3 bases; unmatched junction nucleotides: 4. Germline V CDR1 and CDR2: SGDLS, YYNGEE. The CDR3 DNA reads as TGTGCCAGCAGCTTTAGCGGGAGGGTGACAGATACGCAGTATTTT. This translates into CASSFSGRVTDTQYF.

The rearrangement uses TRBV18 and TRBJ2-3; the match to TRBD1 covers 11 bases. This CDR3 contains 15 residues. CDR1 KGHSH and CDR2 LQKENI come from the germline V gene. With V trimmed by 3 bases and J by 2 bases, 1 base remained unmatched. The CDR3 loop is CASSPGQGDTDTQYF. The CDR3 bases are TGTGCCAGCTCACCGGGACAGGGGGACACAGATACGCAGTATTTT. The entire variable domain, with the rest obtained from reference TRBV18 and TRBJ2-3, is as follows: NAGVMQNPRHLVRRRGQEARLRCSPMKGHSHVYWYRQLPEEGLKFMVYLQKENIIDESGMPKERFSAEFPKEGPSILRIQQVVRGDSAAYFCASSPGQGDTDTQYFGPGTRLTVL.

This chain uses TRBV7-3 with TRBJ1-1, with 8 bases aligning to TRBD1. This CDR3 region has 13 residues. Germline lookup yields CDR1 SGHTA and CDR2 FQGTGA. With 5 bases clipped from V and 3 bases from J, the junction kept 2 bases outside the gene matches. The CDR3 region has the DNA TGTGCCAGCAGCAACAGGGGGGACACTGAAGCTTTCTTT. Translation: CASSNRGDTEAFF.

This chain connects TRBV7-3 to TRBJ2-1; 9 nucleotides agree with TRBD2. This CDR3 spans 15 amino acids. The junction had 5 bases not matched to a gene; V was cut back by 4 bases and J by 4 bases. CDR1 and CDR2 from the germline V gene are SGHTA and FQGTGA. Written as DNA, the CDR3 is TGTGCCAGCAGCTCGGGACTAGCTACTTACAATGAGCAGTTCTTC. Protein: CASSSGLATYNEQFF.

This clone has just one count. V is TRBV5-1 and J is TRBJ1-1; TRBD1 matches 9 bases. The CDR3 runs to 16 residues. J gave up 2 bases and V 3 bases, and 8 bases lay outside the gene matches. Germline values: CDR1 SGHRS, CDR2 YFSETQ. DNA for the CDR3: TGCGCCAGCAGCTACAGGGGGCGGGTAGGAAACACTGAAGCTTTCTTT. Its protein is CASSYRGRVGNTEAFF.

This sequence joins TRBV28 and TRBJ2-7, with TRBD2 matching over 10 bases. The CDR3 is 15 residues long. The trim removed 4 bases at V and 5 bases at J, leaving 8 bases unmatched. Germline V CDR1 and CDR2: MDHEN, SYDVKM. CDR3 bases: TGTGCCAGCAGTTCCTCCCTAGCGGGAGCTAACGAGCAGTACTTC. As protein: CASSSSLAGANEQYF.

The V gene is TRBV5-1, the J gene TRBJ2-1; TRBD2 aligns across 7 bases. V lost 1 base, J lost 10 bases, and 17 bases stayed unmatched. Germline V lookup: CDR1 SGHRS, CDR2 YFSETQ. The CDR3 runs to 17 residues. The CDR3 sequence is CASSLISGKRGEWEQFF. The CDR3 nucleotides are TGCGCCAGCAGCTTGATCAGCGGGAAACGAGGGGAGTGGGAGCAGTTCTTC.

The chain uses TRBV5-4 and TRBJ2-7; 9 nucleotides match TRBD1. Unmatched junction bases numbered 5, after V lost 0 bases and J lost 4 bases. Germline V gives CDR1 SGHNT, CDR2 YYREEE (reference sequence). This CDR3 is built from 15 residues. This CDR3 is CASSLGGTGWYEQYF. CDR3 in DNA: TGTGCCAGCAGCTTGGGGGGGACAGGGTGGTACGAGCAGTACTTC.

V is TRBV10-2 and J is TRBJ2-7; D gene ambiguous. This CDR3 comprises 12 residues. Trimming removed 10 bases from V and 7 bases from J, with 17 bases in between. Germline CDR1 is WSHSY and CDR2 is SAAADI. The CDR3 loop is CATNSGAEEQYF. In nucleotides, the CDR3 is TGCGCCACTAACTCCGGCGCGGAGGAGCAGTACTTC.

The DNA for the CDR3 is TGCGCCAGCAGTCAATCGGGGGGACACGAGCAGTACTTC. It is translated as CASSQSGGHEQYF. The chain is built from TRBV23-1 and TRBJ2-7; D perhaps matches TRBD2 (6 bases). TRBV23-1 counts as an open reading frame of uncertain function. Trimming stripped 0 bases from V and 5 bases from J, with 8 bases between. CDR3 size: 13 residues.

The sample holds a few counts of this clone. The chain recombines TRBV27 with TRBJ2-5; D call uncertain. In germline, CDR1 is MNHEY, CDR2 SMNVEV (reference sequence). The length of the CDR3 is 15 residues. V lost 5 bases and J lost 4, with 17 bases in between. CDR3 residues: CASSLRSLPGETQYF. CDR3 coding DNA: TGTGCCAGCAGTCTCCGCAGTCTTCCAGGAGAGACCCAGTACTTC.

This CDR3 is CASSYTSGTKETQYF. The CDR3 region has the DNA TGTGCCAGCAGTTATACTAGCGGAACGAAAGAGACCCAGTACTTC. The genes are TRBV6-5 and TRBJ2-5, with 8 positions matching TRBD2. Germline-derived CDR1 and CDR2 are MNHEY and SVGAGI. CDR3 length equals 15 residues. The J segment lost 3 bases and the V segment lost 3 bases, leaving 6 bases of the junction unmatched.

V gene TRBV11-3 combines with J gene TRBJ2-7; 13 positions match TRBD2. After removal of 3 bases from V and 6 bases from J, the junction contained 8 bases not matched to a gene. Germline assignment: CDR1 SGHNT and CDR2 YENEEA. The CDR3 is 16 amino acids. The CDR3 loop is CASSFATSGRAGEQYF. The CDR3, as DNA: TGTGCCAGCAGCTTTGCTACTAGCGGGAGGGCCGGCGAGCAGTACTTC.

V usage is TRBV29-1 and J usage is TRBJ1-1; D gene uncertain. Germline values: CDR1 SQVTM, CDR2 ANQGSEA. CDR3 length: 12 amino acids. Trimming stripped 7 bases from V and 7 bases from J, with 16 bases between. The CDR3 loop is CSAEDWDIEAFF. CDR3 in DNA: TGCAGCGCCGAGGACTGGGATATTGAAGCTTTCTTT.

This clone showed up many times. V gene TRBV4-2 combines with J gene TRBJ1-2; 10 bases are shared with TRBD1. Per germline, CDR1 LGHNA and CDR2 YNFKEQ. Unmatched junction bases numbered 1, after V lost 1 base and J lost 2 bases. This CDR3 region has 15 residues. The CDR3 bases are TGTGCCAGCAGCCAAGGGGGACAGGGGAACTATGGCTACACCTTC. Protein sequence: CASSQGGQGNYGYTF.

The rearrangement links TRBV20-1 to TRBJ2-2; tentative D call: TRBD2 (5 bases). The ends were cut back, 3 bases at V and 6 bases at J, with 5 bases in the middle. This CDR3 contains 11 residues. Germline-derived CDR1 and CDR2 are DFQATT and SNEGSKA (reference sequence). The CDR3 DNA reads TGCAGTGCTAGGGAGGCCGGGGAGCTGTTTTTT. It specifies CSAREAGELFF.

V is TRBV10-3 and J is TRBJ1-2; no clear D gene. CDR1 and CDR2 from the germline V gene are ENHRY and SYGVKD. The CDR3 runs to 14 residues. Trimming took off 1 base at V and 8 bases at J, with 14 bases between the two ends. The CDR3 sequence is CAISEWEGGEGYTF. The CDR3 DNA is TGTGCCATCAGTGAGTGGGAGGGAGGCGAAGGCTACACCTTC.

The rearrangement links TRBV6-7 to TRBJ1-3, with 8 bases lining up with TRBD1. TRBV6-7 is given ORF status, its function remaining uncertain. The CDR3 extends over 21 amino acids. V lost 2 bases and J lost 0; bases outside the gene matches: 18. The CDR3 sequence: CASSYKPWTGTLGLSGNTIYF. CDR3 sequence (DNA): TGTGCCAGCAGTTACAAGCCTTGGACAGGGACTTTAGGGCTCTCTGGAAACACCATATATTTT.

The chain joins TRBV11-2 to TRBJ2-7; TRBD1 matches 9 bases. Germline CDR1 is SGHAT and CDR2 is FQNNGV. With V trimmed by 3 bases and J by 1 base, 1 base remained unmatched. CDR3 size: 14 residues. Here the CDR3 reads CASSFGTGSYEQYF. In nucleotides, the CDR3 is TGTGCCAGCAGCTTCGGGACAGGGTCCTACGAGCAGTACTTC. The complete variable domain, with remaining parts taken from reference TRBV11-2 and TRBJ2-7, reads EAGVAQSPRYKIIEKRQSVAFWCNPISGHATLYWYQQILGQGPKLLIQFQNNGVVDDSQLPKDRFSAERLKGVDSTLKIQPAKLEDSAVYLCASSFGTGSYEQYFGPGTRLTVT.

V is TRBV11-3 and J is TRBJ2-5; D possibly corresponds to TRBD1 (7 bases). V gave up 5 bases and J gave up 6 bases, with 13 bases separating them. The germline V gene encodes CDR1 SGHNT and CDR2 YENEEA. This CDR3 has 13 amino acids. The CDR3 reads CASSHRGGKTQYF. The DNA of the CDR3 is TGTGCCAGCAGCCACAGGGGAGGAAAGACCCAGTACTTC.